This T cell receptor beta chain appears in the sequencing data of a study of a mutant IDH1 vaccine in newly diagnosed glioma. Study as a whole: Patients, over weeks 1, 3, 5, 7, 11, 15, 19 and 23, received a total of eight vaccinations. Previous care, which was radiotherapy, temozolomide, or both, most often involved both. Beginning 4-6 weeks after radiotherapy alone, or with temozolomide cycles, vaccination took place.

Specified time point: week 5, during vaccination. Vaccination used 300 ug of mutant IDH1 20-mer peptide per dose, with topical imiquimod. Generated by immunoSEQ multiplex PCR, the TCRdb table keeps only in-frame clones and is missing some. The sample lists 60,000 or so clones, approximately 80% occurring once. The germline V gene encodes CDR1 SGHRS and CDR2 YFSETQ. The CDR3 contains 15 residues. The V gene lost 0 bases and the J gene lost 2 bases, with 11 bases spanning the gap. Worth noting for this clone: Its antigen is not identified.

General study findings and limits: Researchers report vaccine-induced immune responses in approximately 95% of patients.

The sequenced sample was PBMCs, obtained from a glioma patient whose treatment included an IDH1 peptide vaccine. The chain combines TRBV5-1 with TRBJ1-2; maybe TRBD1 (6 bases). The TCR originated in a woman younger than 35 with glioma. Some clones in this sample may be carry-over from other donors' samples. In DNA, the CDR3 is TGCGCCAGCAGCTTGGCCAGGGGCCTGAACTATGGCTACACCTTC. Amino acid sequence: CASSLARGLNYGYTF. Looking up the rest from reference TRBV5-1 and TRBJ1-2 gives the full variable domain: KAGVTQTPRYLIKTRGQQVTLSCSPISGHRSVSWYQQTPGQGLQFLFEYFSETQRNKGNFPGRFSGRQFSNSRSEMNVSTLELGDSALYLCASSLARGLNYGYTFGSGTRLTVV.